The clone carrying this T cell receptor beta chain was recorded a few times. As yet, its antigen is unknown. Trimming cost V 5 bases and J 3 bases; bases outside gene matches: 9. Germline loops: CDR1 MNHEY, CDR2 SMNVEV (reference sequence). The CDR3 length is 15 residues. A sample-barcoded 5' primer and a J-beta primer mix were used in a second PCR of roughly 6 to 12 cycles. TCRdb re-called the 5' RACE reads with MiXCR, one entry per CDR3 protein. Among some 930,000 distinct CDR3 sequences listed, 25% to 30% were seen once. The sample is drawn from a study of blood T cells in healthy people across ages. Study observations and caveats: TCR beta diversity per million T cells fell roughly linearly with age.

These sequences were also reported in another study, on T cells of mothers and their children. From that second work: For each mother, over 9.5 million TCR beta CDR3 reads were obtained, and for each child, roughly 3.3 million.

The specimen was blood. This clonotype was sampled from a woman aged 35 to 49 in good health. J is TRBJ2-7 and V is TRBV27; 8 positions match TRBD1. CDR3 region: CASSLTGGPLYEQYF. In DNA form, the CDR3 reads TGTGCCAGCAGTCTCACAGGGGGTCCCCTCTACGAGCAGTACTTC.